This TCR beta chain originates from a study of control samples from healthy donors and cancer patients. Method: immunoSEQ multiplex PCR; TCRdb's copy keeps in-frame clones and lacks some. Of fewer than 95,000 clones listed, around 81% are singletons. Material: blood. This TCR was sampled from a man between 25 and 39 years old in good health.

This CDR3 reads CASSLAFNEKLFF. CDR3 DNA: TGCGCCAGCAGCTTGGCCTTTAATGAAAAACTGTTTTTT. The J gene is TRBJ1-4, the V gene TRBV5-1; no clear D gene. The CDR3 loop spans 13 amino acids. V was clipped by 0 bases and J by 4 bases, with 4 bases between them. The germline CDR1 and CDR2 sequences are SGHRS and YFSETQ.